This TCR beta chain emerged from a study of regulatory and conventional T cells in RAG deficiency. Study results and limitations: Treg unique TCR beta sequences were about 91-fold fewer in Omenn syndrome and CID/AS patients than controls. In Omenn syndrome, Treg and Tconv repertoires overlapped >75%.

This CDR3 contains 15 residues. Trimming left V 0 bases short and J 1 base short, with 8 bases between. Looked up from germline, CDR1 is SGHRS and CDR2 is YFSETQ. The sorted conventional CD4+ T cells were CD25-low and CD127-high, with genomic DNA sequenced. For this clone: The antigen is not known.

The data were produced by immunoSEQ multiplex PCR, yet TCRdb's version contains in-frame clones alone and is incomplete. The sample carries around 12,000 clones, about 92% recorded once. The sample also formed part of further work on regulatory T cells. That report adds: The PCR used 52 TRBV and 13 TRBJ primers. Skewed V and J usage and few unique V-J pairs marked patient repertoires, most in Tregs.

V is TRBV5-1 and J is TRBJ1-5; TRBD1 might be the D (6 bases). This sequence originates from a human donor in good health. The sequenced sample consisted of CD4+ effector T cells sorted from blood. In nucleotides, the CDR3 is TGCGCCAGCAGCTTGGACGGACAGAGCAATCAGCCCCAGCATTTT. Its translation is CASSLDGQSNQPQHF.